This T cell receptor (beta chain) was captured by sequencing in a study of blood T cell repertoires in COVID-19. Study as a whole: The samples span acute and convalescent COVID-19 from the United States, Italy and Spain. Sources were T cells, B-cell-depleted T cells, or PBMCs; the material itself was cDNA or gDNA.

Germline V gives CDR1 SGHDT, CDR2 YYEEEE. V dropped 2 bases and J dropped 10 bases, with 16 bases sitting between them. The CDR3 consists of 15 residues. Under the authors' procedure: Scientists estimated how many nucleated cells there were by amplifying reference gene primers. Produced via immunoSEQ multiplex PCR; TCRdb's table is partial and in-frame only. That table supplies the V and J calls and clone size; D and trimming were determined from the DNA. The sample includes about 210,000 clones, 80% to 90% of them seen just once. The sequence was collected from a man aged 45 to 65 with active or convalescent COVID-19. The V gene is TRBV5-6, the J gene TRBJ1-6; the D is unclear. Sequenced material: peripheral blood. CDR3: CASSFGVSKVSPLHF. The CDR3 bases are TGTGCCAGCAGCTTCGGGGTAAGCAAGGTCTCACCCCTCCACTTT.